The following is a T cell receptor (beta chain) sequence with its context. This specimen belongs to a study of cytomegalovirus exposure and HLA in healthy donors. Germline assignment: CDR1 SGHAT and CDR2 FQNNGV. This CDR3 region has 13 residues. J lost 8 bases, V lost 1 base, and 4 bases had no gene match. PCR used 60 Vbeta primers and 13 Jbeta primers. TCRdb's copy holds only in-frame clones and misses some; the assay was immunoSEQ multiplex PCR. Among 100,000 or so clones listed, approximately 85% were seen once. The rearrangement links TRBV11-2 to TRBJ2-7; 8 positions agree with TRBD1. The receptor was derived from a man in his forties or fifties in good health and CMV-seropositive. Material: PBMCs. Here the CDR3 reads CASSLGRTGQQYF. The CDR3 DNA sequence: TGTGCCAGCAGCTTAGGCCGGACAGGGCAGCAGTACTTC.